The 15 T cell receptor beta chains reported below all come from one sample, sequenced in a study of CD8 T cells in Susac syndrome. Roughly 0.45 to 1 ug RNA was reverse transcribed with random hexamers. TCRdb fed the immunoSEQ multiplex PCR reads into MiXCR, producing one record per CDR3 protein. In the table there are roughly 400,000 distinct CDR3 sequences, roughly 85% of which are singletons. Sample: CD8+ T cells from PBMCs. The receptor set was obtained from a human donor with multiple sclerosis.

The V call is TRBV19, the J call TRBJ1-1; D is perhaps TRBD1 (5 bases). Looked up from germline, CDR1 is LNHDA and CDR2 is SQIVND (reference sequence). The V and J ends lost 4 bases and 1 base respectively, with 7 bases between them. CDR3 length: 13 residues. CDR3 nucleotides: TGTGCCAGTAGTAAGACAGCGAACACTGAAGCTTTCTTT. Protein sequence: CASSKTANTEAFF.

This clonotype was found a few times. The CDR3 DNA is TGTGCCAGCAGCCAAGGTAGTCCGGCAGATGAGCAGTTCTTC. Amino acids: CASSQGSPADEQFF. The V and J genes are TRBV4-2 and TRBJ2-1; D is unresolved. The CDR3 is 14 amino acids. Germline lookup yields CDR1 LGHNA and CDR2 YNFKEQ. V was cut by 1 base and J by 8 bases, with 12 bases left in between.

The CDR3 DNA follows: TGTGCCAGCAGCGTGACAGGAACCTACAATGAGCAGTTCTTC. Amino acids: CASSVTGTYNEQFF. The chain is built from TRBV9 and TRBJ2-1; D possibly corresponds to TRBD1 (6 bases). This CDR3 comprises 14 residues. Trimming shortened V by 2 bases and J by 2 bases, and 8 bases separated the two germline ends. The germline V gene has CDR1 SGDLS and CDR2 YYNGEE.

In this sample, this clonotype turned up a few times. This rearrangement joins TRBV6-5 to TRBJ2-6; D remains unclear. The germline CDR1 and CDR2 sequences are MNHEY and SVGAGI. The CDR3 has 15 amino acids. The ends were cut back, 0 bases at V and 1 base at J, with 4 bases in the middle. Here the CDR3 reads CASSYSASGANVLTF. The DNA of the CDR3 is TGTGCCAGCAGTTACTCGGCATCTGGGGCCAACGTCCTGACTTTC.

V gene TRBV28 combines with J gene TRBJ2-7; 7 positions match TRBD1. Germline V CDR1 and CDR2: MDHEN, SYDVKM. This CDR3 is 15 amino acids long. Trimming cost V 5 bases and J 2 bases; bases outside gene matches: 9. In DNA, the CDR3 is TGTGCCAGCAGTAACCTTGGGACAGCAACCTACGAGCAGTACTTC. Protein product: CASSNLGTATYEQYF. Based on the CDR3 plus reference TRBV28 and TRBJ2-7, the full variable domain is DVKVTQSSRYLVKRTGEKVFLECVQDMDHENMFWYRQDPGLGLRLIYFSYDVKMKEKGDIPEGYSVSREKKERFSLILESASTNQTSMYLCASSNLGTATYEQYFGPGTRLTVT.

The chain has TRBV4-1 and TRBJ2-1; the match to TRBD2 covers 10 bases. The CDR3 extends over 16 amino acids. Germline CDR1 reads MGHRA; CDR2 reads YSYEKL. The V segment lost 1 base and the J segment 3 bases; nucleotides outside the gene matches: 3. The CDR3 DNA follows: TGCGCCAGCAGCCAAGGGACTAGCGGTGACTACAATGAGCAGTTCTTC. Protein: CASSQGTSGDYNEQFF.

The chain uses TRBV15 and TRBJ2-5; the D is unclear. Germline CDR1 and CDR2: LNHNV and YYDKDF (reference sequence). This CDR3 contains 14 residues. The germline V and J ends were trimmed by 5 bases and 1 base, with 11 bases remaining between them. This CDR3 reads CATSRSVSQETQYF. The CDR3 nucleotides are TGTGCCACCAGCCGATCGGTCAGCCAAGAGACCCAGTACTTC.

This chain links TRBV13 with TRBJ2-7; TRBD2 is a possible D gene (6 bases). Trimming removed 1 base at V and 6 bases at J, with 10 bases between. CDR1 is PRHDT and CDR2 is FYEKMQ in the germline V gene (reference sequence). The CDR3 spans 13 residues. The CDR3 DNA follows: TGTGCCAGCAGCTTAGTTGAGGAGGGCGAGCAGTACTTC. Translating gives CASSLVEEGEQYF.

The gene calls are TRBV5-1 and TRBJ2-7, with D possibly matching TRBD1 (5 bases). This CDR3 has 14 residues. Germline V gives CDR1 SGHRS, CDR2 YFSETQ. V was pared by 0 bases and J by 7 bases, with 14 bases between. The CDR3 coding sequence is TGCGCCAGCAGCTTGGAAGGGGCCCTCCTGGAGCAGTACTTC. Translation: CASSLEGALLEQYF.

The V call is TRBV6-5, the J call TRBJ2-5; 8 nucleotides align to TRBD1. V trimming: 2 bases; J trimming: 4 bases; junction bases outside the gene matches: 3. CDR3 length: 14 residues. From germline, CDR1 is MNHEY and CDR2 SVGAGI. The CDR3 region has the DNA TGTGCCAGCAGTTACGCAGGGGGCTTAGAGACCCAGTACTTC. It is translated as CASSYAGGLETQYF.

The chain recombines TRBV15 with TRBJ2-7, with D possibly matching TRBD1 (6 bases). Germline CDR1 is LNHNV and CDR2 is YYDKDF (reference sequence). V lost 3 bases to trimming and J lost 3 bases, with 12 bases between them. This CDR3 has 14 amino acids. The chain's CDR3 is CATSSAGTNYEQYF. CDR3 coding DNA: TGTGCCACCAGCAGTGCCGGGACAAACTACGAGCAGTACTTC.

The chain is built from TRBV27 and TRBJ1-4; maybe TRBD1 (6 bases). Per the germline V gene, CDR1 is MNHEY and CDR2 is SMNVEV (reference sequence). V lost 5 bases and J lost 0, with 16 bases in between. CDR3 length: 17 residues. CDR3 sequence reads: CASSPLGGRATNEKLFF. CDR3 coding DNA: TGTGCCAGCAGTCCCCTCGGGGGGCGTGCAACTAATGAAAAACTGTTTTTT. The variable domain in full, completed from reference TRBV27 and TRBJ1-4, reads EAQVTQNPRYLITVTGKKLTVTCSQNMNHEYMSWYRQDPGLGLRQIYYSMNVEVTDKGDVPEGYKVSRKEKRNFPLILESPSPNQTSLYFCASSPLGGRATNEKLFFGSGTQLSVL.

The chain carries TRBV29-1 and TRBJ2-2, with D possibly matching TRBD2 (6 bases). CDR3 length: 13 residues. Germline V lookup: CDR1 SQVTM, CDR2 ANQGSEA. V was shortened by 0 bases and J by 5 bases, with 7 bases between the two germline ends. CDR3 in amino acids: CSVEDGGTGELFF. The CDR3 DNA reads TGCAGCGTTGAAGACGGAGGGACCGGGGAGCTGTTTTTT.

The CDR3 DNA reads TGTGCCTGGAGTGTGGGCGGGACAGGAGATACGCAGTATTTT. It is translated as CAWSVGGTGDTQYF. V usage is TRBV30 and J usage is TRBJ2-3; 8 bases agree with TRBD1. Unmatched junction bases numbered 4, after V lost 0 bases and J lost 5 bases. CDR1 and CDR2 (germline): GTSNPN, SVGIG (reference sequence). There are 14 residues in the CDR3.

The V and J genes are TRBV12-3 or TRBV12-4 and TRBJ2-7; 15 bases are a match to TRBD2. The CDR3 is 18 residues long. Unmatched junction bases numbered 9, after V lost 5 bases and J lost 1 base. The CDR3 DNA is TGTGCCAGCAGTCGCCCCGGACTAGCGGGAGGGCCGTCCTACGAGCAGTACTTC. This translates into CASSRPGLAGGPSYEQYF.